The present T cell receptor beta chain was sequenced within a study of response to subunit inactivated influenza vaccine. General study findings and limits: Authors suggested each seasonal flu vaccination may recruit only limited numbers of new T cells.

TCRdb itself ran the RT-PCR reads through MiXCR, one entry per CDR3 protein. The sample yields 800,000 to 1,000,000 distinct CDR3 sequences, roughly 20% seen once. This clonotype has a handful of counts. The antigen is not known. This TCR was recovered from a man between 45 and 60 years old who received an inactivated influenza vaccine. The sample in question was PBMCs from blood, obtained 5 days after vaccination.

CDR3 DNA: TGTGCCAGCAGTTTTGGGGGGGGCGGGGACATTCAGTACTTC. It specifies CASSFGGGGDIQYF. The chain links TRBV12-3 or TRBV12-4 to TRBJ2-4, with a tentative D call TRBD2 (7 bases). The length of the CDR3 is 14 residues. Trimming stripped 3 bases from V and 8 bases from J, with 14 bases between.